This T cell receptor beta chain was captured by sequencing in a study of identical twins. Study outcomes and limitations: Without tracking the same donors, conclusions rested on cross-sectional statistical analysis. Invariant MAIT and iNKT cells could partly confound zero-insertion analyses.

This clonotype was seen a handful of times. Its antigen is not identified. Trimming cost V 4 bases and J 4 bases; bases outside gene matches: 12. CDR1 SGHDT and CDR2 YYEEEE come from the germline V gene. The CDR3 consists of 16 residues. From the 5' RACE reads, TCRdb called clonotypes with MiXCR, one entry per CDR3 protein. The table includes hundreds of thousands of distinct CDR3 sequences, 5.5% to 7.5% detected once. Healthy Caucasians alone served as donors. The sample comprised naive T cells sorted from blood. This sequence originates from a man between 18 and 35 years old in good health. The chain uses TRBV5-6 and TRBJ2-7; 9 bases are a match to TRBD1. CDR3 residues: CASSAYLGQGIYEQYV. The CDR3 DNA sequence: TGTGCCAGCAGCGCCTACCTGGGACAGGGCATTTACGAGCAGTACGTC.